One and the same sample provided the 21 T cell receptor beta chains below, sequenced in a study of blood T cell dynamics during melanoma immunotherapy. TCRdb's copy holds only in-frame clones and misses some; the assay was immunoSEQ multiplex PCR. The sample has 11,000 or so clones; about nine tenths are singletons. The time point here: week 3, after first cycle of checkpoint inhibitor. Material: blood, obtained from a patient treated with checkpoint blockade. The source of these receptors is a human donor with melanoma.

This clone was counted a single time. The chain links TRBV28 to TRBJ1-3; D not certain. The CDR3 sequence is 15 residues long. The germline CDR1 and CDR2 sequences are MDHEN and SYDVKM. V dropped 3 bases and J dropped 0 bases, with 9 bases sitting between them. The CDR3 nucleotides read TGTGCCAGCAGTTTGACCCCAGACTCTGGAAACACCATATATTTT. Translating it yields CASSLTPDSGNTIYF.

In its sample, this clone is large. The J gene is TRBJ2-1, the V gene TRBV14; D gene uncertain. Germline V lookup: CDR1 SGHDN, CDR2 FVKESK. Trimming cost V 4 bases and J 4 bases, with 11 bases left between them. The length of the CDR3 is 14 residues. CDR3 sequence: CASSPRVAYNEQFF. CDR3 DNA: TGTGCCAGCAGCCCCCGGGTGGCTTACAATGAGCAGTTCTTC.

The chain recombines TRBV5-5 with TRBJ2-5; D uncertain. The closer fit of TRBJ2-7 to the DNA end suggests the J call may be wrong. This CDR3 spans 14 amino acids. Germline values: CDR1 SGHKS, CDR2 YYEKEE (reference sequence). The CDR3 here is CASSLVFGSYEQYF. Here the CDR3 DNA reads TGTGCCAGCAGCTTGGTGTTCGGCTCCTACGAGCAGTACTTC.

This chain links TRBV7-9 with TRBJ2-2; 7 bases line up with TRBD2. This CDR3 comprises 14 residues. With 8 bases clipped from V and 7 bases from J, the junction kept 10 bases outside the gene matches. Germline values: CDR1 SEHNR, CDR2 FQNEAQ (reference sequence). CDR3 amino acids: CASGRALGGGELFF. CDR3 DNA: TGTGCCAGCGGGAGGGCCCTCGGTGGCGGGGAGCTGTTTTTT.

V gene TRBV28 combines with J gene TRBJ2-1, with 7 nucleotides matching TRBD2. The CDR3 loop spans 14 amino acids. Germline V CDR1 and CDR2: MDHEN, SYDVKM. Losses at the gene ends were 6 bases for V and 1 base for J; bases not matched to a gene: 3. In DNA form, the CDR3 reads TGTGCCAGCAGCCGGACTAGATCCTACAATGAGCAGTTCTTC. This translates into CASSRTRSYNEQFF.

The chain has TRBV7-8 and TRBJ1-5; D remains ambiguous. This CDR3 region has 14 residues. Germline V CDR1 and CDR2: SGHVS, FQNEAQ. Between the trimmed V and J ends, which lost 4 bases and 4 bases, there was a span of 11 bases. CDR3 nucleotides: TGTGCCAGCAGCTCGCCCGGGCGGAATCAGCCCCAGCATTTT. Its translation is CASSSPGRNQPQHF.

The J gene is TRBJ1-1, the V gene TRBV5-5; the D gene is possibly TRBD1 (5 bases). This CDR3 is built from 13 residues. Trimming removed 0 bases from V and 8 bases from J, with 11 bases in between. Germline V gene sequence: CDR1 SGHKS, CDR2 YYEKEE (reference sequence). CDR3 protein: CASSLAPQGEAFF. For the CDR3, the DNA is TGTGCCAGCAGCTTGGCCCCCCAGGGAGAAGCTTTCTTT.

CDR3 loop: CSVPLAGIQETQYF. The CDR3 DNA sequence: TGCAGCGTTCCACTAGCGGGTATTCAAGAGACCCAGTACTTC. The chain links TRBV29-1 to TRBJ2-5; 9 nucleotides line up with TRBD2. V lost 5 bases, J lost 2 bases, and 6 bases stayed unmatched. Germline CDR1 and CDR2: SQVTM and ANQGSEA. This CDR3 is 14 amino acids long.

This clone counts as large. The CDR3 region is CASSPHNYEQYF. CDR3 coding DNA: TGTGCCAGCAGCCCCCACAACTACGAGCAGTACTTC. The chain has TRBV14 and TRBJ2-7; D ambiguous. Trimming pared 4 bases from V and 3 bases from J, leaving 7 bases between. This CDR3 contains 12 residues. The V gene's germline CDR1 is SGHDN and CDR2 FVKESK.

V gene TRBV19 combines with J gene TRBJ2-7, with D perhaps TRBD1 (5 bases). The CDR3 sequence is 12 residues long. V gave up 3 bases and J gave up 2 bases, with 5 bases separating them. Germline CDR1 and CDR2: LNHDA and SQIVND (reference sequence). CDR3 bases: TGTGCCAGTAGTATGGGGCCCTACGAGCAGTACTTC. Its translation: CASSMGPYEQYF.

This clone was detected once. The rearrangement uses TRBV6-1 and TRBJ1-2; maybe TRBD1 (6 bases). CDR3 length: 13 residues. The germline V gene encodes CDR1 MNHNS and CDR2 SASEGT. The V gene lost 3 bases and the J gene lost 6 bases, with 11 bases spanning the gap. The CDR3 region has the DNA TGTGCCAGCAGTGAGAGGCAGGGGCATGGCTACACCTTC. Translating gives CASSERQGHGYTF.

This clone was seen a handful of times. The rearrangement uses TRBV10-1 and TRBJ2-7, with D uncertain. The CDR3 loop spans 14 amino acids. V shed 2 bases and J shed 2 bases, with 10 bases lying between them. Germline V gene data show CDR1 as WNHNN and CDR2 as SYGVQD (reference sequence). Here the CDR3 reads CASSERRAPYEQYF. In DNA, the CDR3 is TGCGCCAGCAGTGAGAGGCGAGCCCCCTACGAGCAGTACTTC.

The V and J genes are TRBV6-5 and TRBJ2-3, with TRBD1 matching 10 bases. The J segment lost 1 base and the V segment lost 6 bases, leaving 4 bases of the junction unmatched. Germline V gene lookup returns CDR1 MNHEY and CDR2 SVGAGI. The CDR3 runs to 15 residues. The CDR3 is CASSPGTGGTDTQYF. The CDR3 DNA is TGTGCCAGCAGCCCCGGGACAGGGGGCACAGATACGCAGTATTTT.

The chain combines TRBV7-9 with TRBJ2-7, with D perhaps matching TRBD1 or TRBD2 (7 bases each). Germline V gene data show CDR1 as SEHNR and CDR2 as FQNEAQ (reference sequence). Trimming took 5 bases from V and 7 from J, leaving 18 bases between them. The CDR3 spans 14 residues. CDR3 loop: CASSAPGGAIEQYF. The CDR3 DNA reads TGTGCCAGCAGCGCCCCAGGGGGGGCGATTGAGCAGTACTTC.

The chain has TRBV11-2 and TRBJ2-7; D might be TRBD1 (5 bases). The V and J ends lost 7 bases and 5 bases respectively, with 12 bases between them. The germline CDR1 and CDR2 sequences are SGHAT and FQNNGV. The CDR3 contains 12 residues. The CDR3 sequence is CASTPAGNEQYF. The CDR3 DNA is TGTGCCAGCACCCCCGCAGGGAACGAGCAGTACTTC. Supplemented by reference TRBV11-2 and TRBJ2-7, the full variable domain reads EAGVAQSPRYKIIEKRQSVAFWCNPISGHATLYWYQQILGQGPKLLIQFQNNGVVDDSQLPKDRFSAERLKGVDSTLKIQPAKLEDSAVYLCASTPAGNEQYFGPGTRLTVT.

The genes are TRBV11-1 and TRBJ2-5, with D perhaps assigned TRBD1 or TRBD2 (5 bases each). With 1 base removed from V and 5 bases from J, the gap between germline ends came to 14 bases. The germline V gene has CDR1 SGHAT and CDR2 FQDESV (reference sequence). This CDR3 spans 15 amino acids. The CDR3 coding sequence is TGTGCCAGCAGCTTAGTTTCGGGGCCCGTGGAGACCCAGTACTTC. This codes for CASSLVSGPVETQYF.

This chain links TRBV10-3 with TRBJ2-5; 8 nucleotides match TRBD2. Trimming took 7 bases from V and 0 from J; bases not matched to a gene: 4. CDR1 and CDR2 (germline): ENHRY, SYGVKD. The CDR3 extends over 14 amino acids. CDR3 DNA: TGTGCCATCACCCCGGGACTAGACCAAGAGACCCAGTACTTC. It yields the protein CAITPGLDQETQYF.

This chain joins TRBV30 and TRBJ2-5; 7 bases are shared with TRBD1. Unmatched junction bases numbered 11, after V lost 1 base and J lost 12 bases. The germline CDR1 and CDR2 sequences are GTSNPN and SVGIG (reference sequence). The CDR3 loop spans 13 amino acids. The CDR3 is CAWSGGGDISEYF. The CDR3 DNA is TGTGCCTGGAGTGGAGGGGGCGACATCTCGGAGTACTTC. The entire variable domain, with the rest obtained from reference TRBV30 and TRBJ2-5, is as follows: SQTIHQWPATLVQPVGSPLSLECTVEGTSNPNLYWYRQAAGRGLQLLFYSVGIGQISSEVPQNLSASRPQDRQFILSSKKLLLSDSGFYLCAWSGGGDISEYFGPGTRLLVL.

This clone was detected a few times. DNA of the CDR3: TGTGCCAGCACCTCGGGCTCCTTGGGGGAGCAGTACTTC. Protein product: CASTSGSLGEQYF. V gene TRBV28 combines with J gene TRBJ2-7, with D hard to call. Trimming shortened V by 7 bases and J by 7 bases, and 17 bases separated the two germline ends. Germline CDR1 MDHEN, CDR2 SYDVKM. The CDR3 length is 13 residues.

The chain combines TRBV9 with TRBJ2-6; D may be TRBD1 or TRBD2 (5 bases each). Trimming shortened V by 2 bases and J by 0 bases, and 6 bases separated the two germline ends. The length of the CDR3 is 15 residues. CDR1 SGDLS and CDR2 YYNGEE come from the germline V gene. CDR3 loop: CASSVGDSGANVLTF. CDR3 DNA: TGTGCCAGCAGCGTGGGGGACTCTGGGGCCAACGTCCTGACTTTC.

This clone was detected a few times. The V call is TRBV4-1, the J call TRBJ1-2; 10 nucleotides line up with TRBD1. J was trimmed by 8 bases and V by 5 bases; bases with no gene match: 11. The germline V gene encodes CDR1 MGHRA and CDR2 YSYEKL. There are 15 residues in the CDR3. The CDR3, as DNA: TGCGCCAGCAGCACCCCGGGACAGGGGCCTAGGGGCTACACCTTC. Translating gives CASSTPGQGPRGYTF.